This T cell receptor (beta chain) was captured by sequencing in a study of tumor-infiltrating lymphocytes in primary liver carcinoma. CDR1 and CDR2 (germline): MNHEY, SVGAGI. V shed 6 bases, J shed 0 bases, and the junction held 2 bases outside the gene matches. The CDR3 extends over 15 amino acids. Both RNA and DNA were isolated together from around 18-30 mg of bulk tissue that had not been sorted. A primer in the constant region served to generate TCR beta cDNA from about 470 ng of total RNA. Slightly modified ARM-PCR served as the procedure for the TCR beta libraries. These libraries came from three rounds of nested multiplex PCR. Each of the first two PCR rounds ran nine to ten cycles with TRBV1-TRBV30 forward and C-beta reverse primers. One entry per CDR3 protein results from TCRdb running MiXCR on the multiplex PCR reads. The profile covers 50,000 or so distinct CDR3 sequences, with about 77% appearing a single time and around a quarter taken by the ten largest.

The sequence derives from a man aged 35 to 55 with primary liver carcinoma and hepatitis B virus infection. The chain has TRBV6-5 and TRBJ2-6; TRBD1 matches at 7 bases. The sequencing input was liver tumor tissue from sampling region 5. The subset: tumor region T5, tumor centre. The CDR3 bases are TGTGCCAGCAGATACAGGGGCTCTGGGGCCAACGTCCTGACTTTC. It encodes CASRYRGSGANVLTF.